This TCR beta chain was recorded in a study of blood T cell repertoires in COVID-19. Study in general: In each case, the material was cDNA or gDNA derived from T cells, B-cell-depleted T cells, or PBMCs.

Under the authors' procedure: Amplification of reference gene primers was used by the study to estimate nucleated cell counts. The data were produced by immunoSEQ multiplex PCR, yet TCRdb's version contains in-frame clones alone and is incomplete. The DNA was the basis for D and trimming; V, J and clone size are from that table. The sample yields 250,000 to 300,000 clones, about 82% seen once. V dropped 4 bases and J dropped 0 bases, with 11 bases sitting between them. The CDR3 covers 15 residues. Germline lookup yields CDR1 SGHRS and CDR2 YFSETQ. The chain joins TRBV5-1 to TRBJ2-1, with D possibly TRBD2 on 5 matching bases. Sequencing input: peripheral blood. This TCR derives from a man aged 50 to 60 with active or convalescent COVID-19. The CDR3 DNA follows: TGCGCCAGCAGCCGGGCGGGCGACTCCTACAATGAGCAGTTCTTC. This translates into CASSRAGDSYNEQFF.